Listed below are T cell receptor beta chains from one sample, sequenced in a study of control samples from healthy donors and cancer patients. Generated by immunoSEQ multiplex PCR, the TCRdb table keeps only in-frame clones and is missing some. The sample has around 40,000 clones; approximately 89% are singletons. The sample comprised PBMCs. Receptors were obtained from a woman aged 40 to 50 with head and neck cancer. Each CDR3 is given with its conserved first and last residue. A D gene is named only where the DNA matches it firmly. Size is stated for part of the rows, as once, few or many counts, or as a class when the clone is expanded.

D gene	J gene	clone size	V gene	CDR3 protein	CDR3 DNA
.	TRBJ1-1	.	TRBV29-1	CSVDDGGPTEAFF	TGCAGCGTTGATGACGGGGGCCCTACTGAAGCTTTCTTT
TRBD2	TRBJ2-7	.	TRBV7-6	CASSLAVAGIREQYF	TGTGCCAGCAGCTTAGCAGTAGCGGGGATTCGCGAGCAGTACTTC
.	TRBJ2-2	once	TRBV28	CASSLRVARELFF	TGTGCCAGCAGTTTACGGGTCGCGAGGGAGCTGTTTTTT
.	TRBJ1-3	.	TRBV11-2	CASSFGGGGNTIYF	TGTGCCAGCAGCTTCGGGGGCGGAGGAAACACCATATATTTT
TRBD2	TRBJ2-3	.	TRBV28	CASSLASGGTDTQYF	TGTGCCAGCAGTTTAGCTAGCGGGGGCACAGATACGCAGTATTTT
.	TRBJ2-7	.	TRBV7-9	CASSLGLGLSSYEQYF	TGTGCCAGCAGCTTAGGTTTGGGGCTCAGCTCCTACGAGCAGTACTTC
.	TRBJ2-5	.	TRBV7-2	CASSLSRYQETQYF	TGTGCCAGCAGCTTATCAAGGTATCAAGAGACCCAGTACTTC
.	TRBJ2-3	.	TRBV6-1	CASSDTRADTQYF	TGTGCCAGCAGTGATACTAGGGCAGATACGCAGTATTTT
TRBD2	TRBJ2-1	.	TRBV6-4	CASSEGGGSSGEQFF	TGTGCCAGCAGTGAGGGCGGGGGGTCGAGTGGTGAGCAGTTCTTC
.	TRBJ1-1	once	TRBV2	CASSTAGKNTEAFF	TGTGCCAGCAGTACAGCAGGGAAAAACACTGAAGCTTTCTTT
TRBD1	TRBJ2-7	.	TRBV28	CASSLVIEGQGYYEQYF	TGTGCCAGCAGTTTAGTTATTGAGGGACAGGGCTACTACGAGCAGTACTTC
TRBD1	TRBJ1-2	.	TRBV3-1/TRBV3-2	CASSHWDRIDYGYTF	TGTGCCAGCAGCCATTGGGACAGGATAGACTATGGCTACACCTTC
.	TRBJ2-3	.	TRBV11-1	CASSPGQGRGTDTQYF	TGTGCCAGCAGCCCAGGTCAAGGAAGGGGCACAGATACGCAGTATTTT
TRBD2	TRBJ2-3	.	TRBV9	CASSSGSADTQYF	TGTGCCAGCAGTAGCGGGAGCGCAGATACGCAGTATTTT
.	TRBJ1-5	.	TRBV28	CASSLLGDVSNQPQHF	TGTGCCAGCAGTTTATTGGGCGACGTTAGCAATCAGCCCCAGCATTTT
TRBD1	TRBJ2-7	.	TRBV2	CASRAGTGASYEQYF	TGTGCCAGCAGAGCCGGGACAGGGGCTTCCTACGAGCAGTACTTC
.	TRBJ1-6	once	TRBV6-1	CASSESEVSYNSPLHF	TGTGCCAGCAGTGAATCCGAGGTCTCCTATAATTCACCCCTCCACTTT
.	TRBJ1-2	.	TRBV3-1/TRBV3-2	CASSPYRRGLNYGYTF	TGTGCCAGCAGCCCTTACAGGAGGGGACTTAACTATGGCTACACCTTC
.	TRBJ1-2	.	TRBV7-2	CASSITDGNYGYTF	TGTGCCAGCAGCATAACGGACGGAAACTATGGCTACACCTTC
TRBD1	TRBJ2-1	.	TRBV7-8	CASSPGHRGSYNEQFF	TGTGCCAGCAGCCCGGGGCACAGGGGGTCCTACAATGAGCAGTTCTTC
.	TRBJ1-4	.	TRBV6-1	CASSDGFGHLNEKLFF	TGTGCCAGCAGTGACGGATTCGGGCACCTTAATGAAAAACTGTTTTTT
.	TRBJ2-3	.	TRBV3-1/TRBV3-2	CASSRGTSTDTQYF	TGTGCCAGCAGCCGGGGGACTAGCACAGATACGCAGTATTTT
.	TRBJ1-4	.	TRBV7-9	CASRSPPGRTATNEKLFF	TGTGCCAGCAGGTCCCCCCCGGGACGGACTGCAACTAATGAAAAACTGTTTTTT
.	TRBJ2-7	.	TRBV27	CASSLTSTSYEQYF	TGTGCCAGCAGTTTGACTAGTACCTCCTACGAGCAGTACTTC
.	TRBJ1-1	.	TRBV3-1/TRBV3-2	CASSLQGNTEAFF	TGTGCCAGCAGCCTACAGGGGAACACTGAAGCTTTCTTT
TRBD2	TRBJ2-7	.	TRBV5-8	CASSLDSASGSYEQYF	TGTGCCAGCAGCTTGGATTCGGCTAGCGGCTCCTACGAGCAGTACTTC
TRBD2	TRBJ2-3	.	TRBV5-1	CASSSTSGDSPSTDTQYF	TGCGCCAGCAGCTCGACTAGCGGGGACTCCCCTAGCACAGATACGCAGTATTTT
.	TRBJ1-2	.	TRBV7-3	CASTGQPGEGYTF	TGTGCCAGCACCGGACAGCCAGGGGAGGGCTACACCTTC
.	TRBJ1-3	.	TRBV15	CATSTGSSGNTIYF	TGTGCCACCAGCACAGGATCCTCTGGAAACACCATATATTTT
TRBD1	TRBJ1-2	.	TRBV6-1	CASSDRGYLYGYTF	TGTGCCAGCAGTGACAGGGGGTATCTCTATGGCTACACCTTC
TRBD1	TRBJ1-6	.	TRBV27	CASTQDPGQSHSPLHF	TGTGCCAGCACCCAAGATCCGGGACAGTCACATTCACCCCTCCACTTT
TRBD2	TRBJ2-1	.	TRBV5-1	CASSSLTSGIYGEQFF	TGCGCCAGCAGCTCCTTGACTAGCGGGATATATGGTGAGCAGTTCTTC
.	TRBJ2-7	.	TRBV9	CASSIGQSTYEQYF	TGTGCCAGCAGCATTGGACAGTCAACCTACGAGCAGTACTTC
.	TRBJ1-2	.	TRBV2	CASSDRGDYGYTF	TGTGCCAGCAGTGATAGGGGTGACTATGGCTACACCTTC
TRBD1	TRBJ1-1	.	TRBV18	CASSPPGRGRDTEAFF	TGTGCCAGCTCACCACCGGGGAGGGGGCGCGACACTGAAGCTTTCTTT
.	TRBJ1-4	.	TRBV21-1	CASSKNCGRDLGEKLFF	TGTGCCAGCAGCAAAAACTGCGGACGGGATTTGGGGGAAAAACTGTTTTTT
.	TRBJ2-7	.	TRBV5-6	CASSFTLRTYEQYF	TGTGCCAGCAGCTTCACTTTAAGGACCTACGAGCAGTACTTC
.	TRBJ1-5	.	TRBV18	CASSPQGEQPQHF	TGTGCCAGCTCACCACAGGGGGAGCAGCCCCAGCATTTT
.	TRBJ1-2	once	TRBV19	CASTPRGFDYGYTF	TGTGCCAGTACCCCTAGAGGGTTTGACTATGGCTACACCTTC